This T cell receptor (beta chain) came from a study of Graves' ophthalmopathy and Graves' hyperthyroidism. RNA transcripts were the source from which TCR beta CDR3 regions were amplified. HTBI primers served in a first-round RT-PCR, which a second-round multiplex PCR followed. TCRdb ran MiXCR on the multiplex PCR reads and lists one entry per CDR3 protein. The table lists 680,000 or so distinct CDR3 sequences, around a fifth of them singletons, with approximately 7% in the top ten. Other autoimmune diseases, uncontrolled infections, pregnancy and lactation each led to patient exclusion. Diagnosis used clinical symptoms, serum thyroxine, TRAb, thyroid ultrasound and orbital computed tomography. Trimming stripped 3 bases from V and 2 bases from J, with 16 bases between. There are 15 residues in the CDR3. From germline, CDR1 is DFQATT and CDR2 SNEGSKA (reference sequence).

This receptor was taken from a woman in her late teens or twenties with stable Graves' hyperthyroidism. Some clones in this sample may be carry-over from other donors' samples. Material for sequencing was peripheral blood. The chain joins TRBV20-1 to TRBJ2-5; D might be TRBD2 (7 bases). This CDR3 reads CSARGGGRYQETQYF. CDR3 DNA sequence: TGCAGTGCTAGGGGCGGGGGCCGATATCAAGAGACCCAGTACTTC.